This T cell receptor (beta chain) was captured in a study of shared clonotypes between healthy human individuals. Sequencing was performed with immunoSEQ multiplex PCR; in TCRdb, only in-frame clones are kept and a portion is missing. In the table there are over 400,000 clones, approximately 81% of which are singletons. Concerning this clone: This may be a read error, as it is one base from a much larger clone.

V shed 0 bases and J 2 bases; nucleotides not matched to a gene: 10. Germline values: CDR1 MGHRA, CDR2 YSYEKL. The CDR3 totals 20 residues. V is TRBV4-1 and J is TRBJ2-3, with 14 bases identical to TRBD2. Sequencing was done on a sample of PBMCs. This receptor was obtained from a woman aged 40 to 50 in good health. Some clones in this sample may be carry-over from other donors' samples. The CDR3 loop reads CASSQEFLPGLAGDTDTQYF. CDR3 DNA: TGCGCCAGCAGCCAAGAATTCTTGCCGGGACTAGCGGGAGACACAGATACGCAGTATTTT.